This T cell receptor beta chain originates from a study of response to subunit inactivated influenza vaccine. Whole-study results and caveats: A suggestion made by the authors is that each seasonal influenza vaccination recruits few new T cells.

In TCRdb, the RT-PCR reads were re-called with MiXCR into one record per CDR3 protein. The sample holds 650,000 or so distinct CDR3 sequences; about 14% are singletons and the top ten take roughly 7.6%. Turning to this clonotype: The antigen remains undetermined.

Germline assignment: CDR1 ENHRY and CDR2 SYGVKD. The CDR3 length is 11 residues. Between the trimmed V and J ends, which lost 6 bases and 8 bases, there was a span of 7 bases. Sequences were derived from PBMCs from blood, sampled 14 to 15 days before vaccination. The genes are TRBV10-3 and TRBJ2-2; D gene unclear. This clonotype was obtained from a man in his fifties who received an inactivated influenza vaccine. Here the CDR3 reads CAISDSGELFF. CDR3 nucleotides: TGTGCCATCAGCGACTCAGGGGAGCTGTTTTTT.